What follows is one T cell receptor (beta chain) and its context. Its target is unknown. Sequenced by immunoSEQ multiplex PCR; TCRdb stores in-frame clones only, minus some. The sample includes roughly 700,000 clones, more than 80% seen only once; the top ten take about 1.5%. The V end lost 6 bases, the J end lost 5 bases, and 7 bases lay between the germline ends. Germline loops: CDR1 LGHNA, CDR2 YSLEER. There are 12 residues in the CDR3. This entry is derived from a study of Ad26.COV2.S vaccination and SARS-CoV-2 variants. Study overall: Participant was drawn from the COV1001 Ad26.COV2.S trial arm.

Indicated treatment: 15 to 20 received Ad26.COV2.S at low or high dose, single or two shots; 5 received placebo; per-sample allocation not given. Samples analyzed were those drawn on day 63 after the first vaccine or placebo injection. Built on an Ad26 vector, the vaccine expressed Wuhan-strain SARS-CoV-2 spike. Study conclusions and caveats: Reportedly, after vaccination the spike-specific CD8+ and CD4+ T cell responses displayed substantial breadth. Comparable non-spike TCR breadth was observed in vaccine and placebo recipients.

Sequences were derived from peripheral blood, sampled in a trial of Ad26.COV2.S vaccine versus placebo. The rearrangement uses TRBV4-3 and TRBJ2-2; no definite D call. This receptor was identified in a person aged 18 to 59 who received the Ad26.COV2.S COVID-19 vaccine or a placebo. For the CDR3, the DNA is TGCGCCAGCAGAGGCTTTACCGGGGAGCTGTTTTTT. It specifies CASRGFTGELFF.